These T cell receptor beta chains were read from a single sample in a study of blood T cell repertoires in COVID-19. Some clones are missing from TCRdb's copy, which holds only in-frame ones; the method was immunoSEQ multiplex PCR. Of about 94,000 clones listed, about 80% are singletons. Sequencing used peripheral blood. The source is a man in his sixties with acute or convalescent COVID-19. Both conserved end residues are part of each CDR3. Each record gives: J gene, CDR3 length, V gene, CDR3 protein.

TRBJ2-1 14 TRBV2 CASAGTGGMNEQFF
TRBJ1-2 12 TRBV30 CAWTQGAVGYTF
TRBJ2-2 15 TRBV28 CASRPGGSNTGELFF
TRBJ1-3 15 TRBV2 CASSPGLGLGNTIYF
TRBJ2-7 11 TRBV28 CASSLSSEQYF
TRBJ2-5 16 TRBV10-1 CASSESGGKDQETQYF
TRBJ2-3 14 TRBV11-2 CASSFLQGKNTQYF
TRBJ1-2 15 TRBV6-1 CASSDRDPGMTGYTF
TRBJ1-2 12 TRBV7-8 CASSPIRGDYTF
TRBJ1-4 14 TRBV30 CAWSTRSTNEKLFF
TRBJ2-1 18 TRBV18 CASSPPGPASGLYNEQFF
TRBJ1-1 15 TRBV4-2 CASSQDGERVTEAFF
TRBJ2-1 14 TRBV30 CAWSVGGALNEQFF
TRBJ1-1 12 TRBV11-2 CASSLEQLEAFF
TRBJ1-5 13 TRBV2 CASSDSANQPQHF
TRBJ2-1 16 TRBV5-6 CASSPSPGHPSNEQFF
TRBJ2-5 14 TRBV24-1 CATSESTGGETQYF
TRBJ2-1 14 TRBV13 CASSLGLRGTEQFF
TRBJ2-6 20 TRBV4-1 CASSQASRQGSLSGANVLTF
TRBJ2-2 13 TRBV2 CASSGEATGELFF
TRBJ1-6 16 TRBV5-6 CASSFGVFSYNSPLHF
TRBJ2-7 17 TRBV3-1/TRBV3-2 CASSQRLAGALRYEQYF
TRBJ1-6 12 TRBV2 CASSEGGSPLHF
TRBJ1-6 14 TRBV3-1/TRBV3-2 CASRGLSYNSPLHF
TRBJ1-5 14 TRBV30 CAWSVPGGGQPQHF
TRBJ1-5 13 TRBV7-2 CASRGAGDQPQHF
TRBJ2-7 15 TRBV5-4 CASSFSPAGSYEQYF
TRBJ2-2 15 TRBV19 CASIGTSGGNGELFF
TRBJ1-5 15 TRBV4-3 CASSQDWQGTQPQHF
TRBJ1-5 14 TRBV6-5 CASNPGGGNQPQHF
TRBJ1-4 14 TRBV3-1/TRBV3-2 CASSEGAGGEKLFF
TRBJ1-1 14 TRBV7-8 CASSLGHSNAEAFF
TRBJ1-1 15 TRBV5-6 CASRFFGTLRTEAFF
TRBJ2-7 13 TRBV2 CASSESLFYEQYF
TRBJ2-1 15 TRBV6-2/TRBV6-3 CASSYNGGSYNEQFF